Sequencing of this T cell receptor beta chain was carried out in a study of human T cells and chemical hapten exposure. V lost 5 bases, J lost 1 base, and 7 bases lay in between. The CDR3 totals 13 residues. This clonotype was seen at least ten times. Time point indicated: healthy volunteer bleed at 2 weeks. Total RNA was extracted from unfractionated whole blood. MiXCR, run by TCRdb on the RACE reads, gives a single entry per CDR3 protein. The sample includes under 95,000 distinct CDR3 sequences, about 10% of them seen just once. This clonotype was sampled from a female donor in good health. Some clones in this sample may be carry-over from other donors' samples. The J gene is TRBJ2-3, the V gene TRBV23-1, with a tentative D call TRBD2 (5 bases). TRBV23-1 is an open reading frame whose function is uncertain. The material sequenced was whole blood. The CDR3: CASSLEGTDTQYF. The CDR3 coding sequence is TGCGCCAGCAGTTTGGAGGGCACAGATACGCAGTATTTT.